These 16 T cell receptor beta chains originate from one sample sequenced in a study of T cell responses to AZD1222 COVID-19 vaccine (dated by TCRdb to 2020 to 2023). Read against the paper, the sample's time point label means: baseline before first vaccination. The library relied on the immunoSEQ multiplex PCR assay. Here the immuneACCESS table is served through TCRdb, limited to in-frame sequences with V and J called. Missing clones are a known gap in these copies; in checked studies unresolved V genes cover under half, and the rest lacks a known reason. The sample table records 90,000 to 150,000 clones; approximately 90% of these occur just once. Jointly, the top ten make up 4% to 5.5% of the sample. Sequenced here: peripheral blood, sampled on day 0 of AZD1222 vaccination. The receptors stem from an adult in good health.

The chain employs TRBV12-3 or TRBV12-4 and TRBJ1-1; D is possibly TRBD1 (5 bases). Trimming stripped 7 bases from V and 5 bases from J, with 8 bases between. CDR3 length: 11 amino acids. CDR3 amino acids: CASTQGTEAFF. The CDR3 nucleotides are TGTGCCAGCACCCAGGGTACTGAAGCTTTCTTT.

The rearrangement links TRBV7-8 to TRBJ2-7; tentative D call: TRBD2 (6 bases). This CDR3 region has 14 residues. The V gene's germline CDR1 is SGHVS and CDR2 FQNEAQ. Trimming shortened V by 1 base and J by 0 bases, and 7 bases separated the two germline ends. The chain's CDR3 is CASSLGGTSYEQYF. The CDR3 coding sequence is TGTGCCAGCAGCTTAGGCGGGACCTCCTACGAGCAGTACTTC.

This chain links TRBV5-1 with TRBJ1-1; TRBD1 agrees at 12 bases. Germline assignment: CDR1 SGHRS and CDR2 YFSETQ. This CDR3 has 16 amino acids. V lost 0 bases and J lost 5; bases outside the gene matches: 5. CDR3 nucleotide sequence: TGCGCCAGCAGCTTGGATGGGACAGGGGGCCGGACTGAAGCTTTCTTT. It yields the protein CASSLDGTGGRTEAFF.

This clone was seen a single time. The chain joins TRBV2 to TRBJ2-3; the match to TRBD2 covers 7 bases. With V trimmed by 5 bases and J by 0 bases, 5 bases remained unmatched. The CDR3 covers 15 residues. Germline loops: CDR1 SNHLY, CDR2 FYNNEI. The CDR3 loop is CASSPGGTSTDTQYF. The CDR3 nucleotides are TGTGCCAGCAGTCCCGGGGGGACTAGCACAGATACGCAGTATTTT.

The chain links TRBV10-3 to TRBJ2-7; 8 nucleotides match TRBD1. V lost 6 bases, J lost 9 bases, and 13 bases stayed unmatched. The CDR3 is 14 residues long. The germline V gene has CDR1 ENHRY and CDR2 SYGVKD. The CDR3 reads CAISLFEGQGGQYF. The CDR3 coding sequence is TGTGCCATCAGCCTCTTTGAAGGACAGGGAGGGCAGTACTTC.

The chain is built from TRBV7-9 and TRBJ1-1; D remains unclear. This CDR3 is 13 amino acids long. V lost 5 bases to trimming and J lost 4 bases, with 11 bases between them. From germline, CDR1 is SEHNR and CDR2 FQNEAQ (reference sequence). The CDR3 coding sequence is TGTGCCAGCAGCGCTAGACCCCCCACTGAAGCTTTCTTT. It is translated as CASSARPPTEAFF.

V gene TRBV19 combines with J gene TRBJ2-1, with D perhaps matching TRBD1 (6 bases). This CDR3 has 14 residues. Germline CDR1 is LNHDA and CDR2 is SQIVND (reference sequence). V was cut by 5 bases and J by 1 base, with 9 bases left in between. CDR3 DNA: TGTGCCAGTAGTCCCGGGACATCCTACAATGAGCAGTTCTTC. Its translation: CASSPGTSYNEQFF.

The rearrangement joins TRBV2 to TRBJ1-4; 7 bases line up with TRBD1. The CDR3 loop spans 15 amino acids. Trimming removed 5 bases from V and 0 bases from J; junction bases left unmatched: 3. Per germline, CDR1 SNHLY and CDR2 FYNNEI. CDR3 protein: CASSTGQSTNEKLFF. The CDR3, as DNA: TGTGCCAGCAGTACGGGACAGTCAACTAATGAAAAACTGTTTTTT.

The genes are TRBV28 and TRBJ1-2, with D possibly TRBD1 on 6 matching bases. CDR3 length equals 16 residues. CDR1 MDHEN and CDR2 SYDVKM come from the germline V gene. V was cut by 3 bases and J by 0 bases, with 14 bases left in between. As DNA, the CDR3 is TGTGCCAGCAGTTTCCTGGACAGAGGGGCTAACTATGGCTACACCTTC. It is translated as CASSFLDRGANYGYTF.

This chain links TRBV29-1 with TRBJ1-2, with D tentatively TRBD1 (5 bases). Trimming pared 2 bases from V and 2 bases from J, leaving 12 bases between. CDR1 is SQVTM and CDR2 is ANQGSEA in the germline V gene. This CDR3 region has 14 residues. The DNA of the CDR3 is TGCAGCGTTGAACTCCGGGACGGGAACTATGGCTACACCTTC. The encoded protein is CSVELRDGNYGYTF.

The sample holds a few counts of this clone. J is TRBJ1-5 and V is TRBV4-2; no firm D call. The germline V and J ends were trimmed by 0 bases and 8 bases, with 14 bases remaining between them. This CDR3 has 15 amino acids. CDR1 and CDR2 from the germline V gene are LGHNA and YNFKEQ. CDR3 residues: CASSQDRGPREPQHF. CDR3 DNA: TGTGCCAGCAGCCAAGATCGCGGGCCTCGAGAGCCCCAGCATTTT.

A word on this clone: Germline and junction disagree at one end, which may indicate a read error. V and J are TRBV6-1 and TRBJ1-4; TRBD1 agrees at 7 bases. CDR1 is MNHNS, CDR2 SASEGT, per germline. The length of the CDR3 is 15 residues. Written as DNA, the CDR3 is TGTGCCAGCAGGGAAGGACAGGCCGGGAATGAAAAACTGTTTTTT. Protein product: CASREGQAGNEKLFF.

For this clone: Relative to the germline gene, one junction end is altered; a read error may explain this. This chain connects TRBV11-2 to TRBJ1-4, with D tentatively TRBD1 (6 bases). The germline V gene has CDR1 SGHAT and CDR2 FQNNGV. This CDR3 spans 16 amino acids. The CDR3 here is CASSLESGAQNEKLFF. The DNA for the CDR3 is TGTGCCAGCAGCCTAGAATCAGGGGCCCAAAATGAAAAACTGTTTTTT. Full variable domain (rest looked up from reference TRBV11-2 and TRBJ1-4): EAGVAQSPRYKIIEKRQSVAFWCNPISGHATLYWYQQILGQGPKLLIQFQNNGVVDDSQLPKDRFSAERLKGVDSTLKIQPAKLEDSAVYLCASSLESGAQNEKLFFGSGTQLSVL.

The chain joins TRBV12-3 or TRBV12-4 to TRBJ1-5; maybe TRBD1 (5 bases). This CDR3 contains 13 residues. V was clipped by 2 bases and J by 5 bases, with 7 bases between them. DNA of the CDR3: TGTGCCAGCAGTTTACGGGGGTATCAGCCCCAGCATTTT. Translated: CASSLRGYQPQHF.

The V and J genes are TRBV5-1 and TRBJ2-1, with D uncertain. The length of the CDR3 is 14 residues. The germline V gene encodes CDR1 SGHRS and CDR2 YFSETQ. Trimming cost V 3 bases and J 7 bases, with 14 bases left between them. CDR3 residues: CASSSYSKANEQFF. As DNA, the CDR3 is TGCGCCAGCAGCTCCTACAGCAAGGCAAATGAGCAGTTCTTC. Filled out from reference TRBV5-1 and TRBJ2-1, the complete variable domain reads KAGVTQTPRYLIKTRGQQVTLSCSPISGHRSVSWYQQTPGQGLQFLFEYFSETQRNKGNFPGRFSGRQFSNSRSEMNVSTLELGDSALYLCASSSYSKANEQFFGPGTRLTVL.

The CDR3 DNA sequence: TGTGCCAGCAGTTTACTGGGATTTGGCAGCTCCTACGAGCAGTACTTC. Translated: CASSLLGFGSSYEQYF. The chain uses TRBV28 and TRBJ2-7; D remains unclear. The CDR3 spans 16 residues. Germline loops: CDR1 MDHEN, CDR2 SYDVKM. V was cut by 2 bases and J by 0 bases, with 14 bases left in between.